The present entry profiles one T cell receptor beta chain with its context. Its matching antigen is unknown. The sample belongs to a study of CXCR3-negative and CXCR3-positive naive CD8 T cells. Regarding the study as a whole: Naive CXCR3-positive cells had TRB CDR3s more hydrophobic than those of CXCR3-negative naive cells.

A CD45RO-CCR7+CD27+CD95- phenotype identified naive CD8+ T cells. Through 5' RACE with UMI labels, the TRB cDNA libraries were prepared. TCRdb re-analyzed the 5' RACE reads; it lists each CDR3 protein once, without DNA. This sample's table has around 140,000 distinct CDR3 sequences. Germline V gene sequence: CDR1 SGHAT, CDR2 FQNNGV. This CDR3 has 16 amino acids. The specimen sequenced was naive CXCR3- CD8+ T cells from blood. The sample's subset: CD45RO-CCR7+CD27+CD95- naive CD8+ T cells lacking CXCR3 (TNR3-). The receptor's source is a human donor in good health. Some clones in this sample may be carry-over from other donors' samples. This chain links TRBV11-2 with TRBJ2-2; checking the TCRdb D call of TRBD1 is not possible without DNA. The CDR3 protein is CASSLVGDRRTGELFF.